What follows are 17 T cell receptor beta chains derived from one specimen sequenced in a study of T cell repertoires in cytomegalovirus infection. Each CDR3 protein is one row after TCRdb ran MiXCR on the reads. This sample has about 490,000 distinct CDR3 sequences, with 11% found just once. Input material: PBMCs. All receptors derive from a human donor in good health (CMV status not recorded). Some clones in this sample may be carry-over from other donors' samples.

The chain uses TRBV18 and TRBJ2-5; 13 nucleotides line up with TRBD2. The CDR3 loop spans 16 amino acids. V was clipped by 0 bases and J by 3 bases; unmatched bases: 1. From germline, CDR1 is KGHSH and CDR2 LQKENI. The CDR3 spells CASSPPGLAGEETQYF. DNA for the CDR3: TGTGCCAGCTCACCACCCGGACTAGCGGGAGAAGAGACCCAGTACTTC.

In its sample, this clonotype was seen many times. The J gene is TRBJ2-6, the V gene TRBV7-2; D remains unclear. The CDR3 consists of 17 residues. Trimming removed 1 base at V and 0 bases at J, with 10 bases between. In germline, CDR1 is SGHTA, CDR2 FQGNSA. The CDR3: CASSLVREFSGANVLTF. DNA for the CDR3: TGTGCCAGCAGCTTAGTGAGAGAGTTCTCTGGGGCCAACGTCCTGACTTTC.

This clonotype was seen at least ten times. The CDR3 here is CASSLTSGSTVEQFF. The CDR3, as DNA: TGTGCCAGCAGCTTAACTAGCGGGAGTACCGTTGAGCAGTTCTTC. The V and J genes are TRBV7-3 and TRBJ2-1; 9 bases fit TRBD2. The trim removed 0 bases at V and 9 bases at J, leaving 6 bases unmatched. CDR1 is SGHTA, CDR2 FQGTGA, per germline. There are 15 residues in the CDR3.

This clonotype has a single count. The chain recombines TRBV28 with TRBJ1-2, with D perhaps TRBD1 (6 bases). The germline V and J ends were trimmed by 5 bases and 0 bases, with 13 bases remaining between them. Germline V gives CDR1 MDHEN, CDR2 SYDVKM. The CDR3 has 15 residues. The DNA for the CDR3 is TGTGCCAGCAGTAAAGACAGGATCGCTAACTATGGCTACACCTTC. Encoded protein: CASSKDRIANYGYTF.

The table lists this clonotype with a few counts. V is TRBV20-1 and J is TRBJ2-1, with D tentatively TRBD2 (6 bases). Trimming took 1 base from V and 0 from J, leaving 13 bases between them. This CDR3 comprises 16 residues. The germline CDR1 and CDR2 sequences are DFQATT and SNEGSKA (reference sequence). The CDR3 sequence is CSARGSLALSYNEQFF. CDR3 DNA: TGCAGTGCTAGAGGGTCACTAGCTCTCTCCTACAATGAGCAGTTCTTC.

V gene TRBV27 combines with J gene TRBJ1-6; no clear D gene. V lost 2 bases, J lost 6 bases, and 8 bases lay in between. This CDR3 comprises 14 residues. Germline CDR1 and CDR2: MNHEY and SMNVEV (reference sequence). The CDR3 loop is CASSLEGSNSPLHF. The DNA of the CDR3 is TGTGCCAGCAGTTTAGAAGGGAGTAATTCACCCCTCCACTTT.

This clonotype was seen repeatedly, ten times or more. The rearrangement links TRBV7-9 to TRBJ2-3, with TRBD1 identical over 7 bases. V shed 4 bases, J shed 9 bases, and the junction held 16 bases outside the gene matches. The length of the CDR3 is 16 residues. Germline CDR1 and CDR2: SEHNR and FQNEAQ (reference sequence). The CDR3, as DNA: TGTGCCAGCAGCTCAACTGCCCGAAGCGACAGGGTGACGCAGTATTTT. It is translated as CASSSTARSDRVTQYF.

This clonotype was recorded at least ten times. The chain recombines TRBV27 with TRBJ1-2; TRBD1 is a possible D gene (5 bases). The ends were cut back, 2 bases at V and 1 base at J, with 8 bases in the middle. The CDR3 length is 14 residues. Germline CDR1 and CDR2: MNHEY and SMNVEV (reference sequence). DNA for the CDR3: TGTGCCAGCAGTTTAGCAGGGAATAACTATGGCTACACCTTC. Translation gives CASSLAGNNYGYTF.

In its sample, this clonotype was seen many times. CDR3 amino acids: CASRTTGEGLDTEAFF. DNA of the CDR3: TGTGCCAGCAGGACCACAGGGGAAGGACTGGACACTGAAGCTTTCTTT. V and J are TRBV28 and TRBJ1-1; TRBD1 agrees at 7 bases. This CDR3 is built from 16 residues. Germline loops: CDR1 MDHEN, CDR2 SYDVKM. The J segment lost 3 bases and the V segment lost 6 bases, leaving 13 bases of the junction unmatched.

Only a few counts were recorded for this clonotype. CDR3 DNA sequence: TGTGCCAGCAGTTTATCAGAGGGCGGCTATGGCTACACCTTC. Translation gives CASSLSEGGYGYTF. This rearrangement joins TRBV27 to TRBJ1-2, with D uncertain. The CDR3 sequence is 14 residues long. V dropped 0 bases and J dropped 4 bases, with 9 bases sitting between them. Germline V CDR1 and CDR2: MNHEY, SMNVEV (reference sequence).

This clonotype was counted ten times or more. V is TRBV27 and J is TRBJ2-2; 9 nucleotides align to TRBD1. The V gene end was trimmed by 5 bases and the J gene end by 6 bases; junction bases not matched to a gene: 10. CDR1 and CDR2 from the germline V gene are MNHEY and SMNVEV (reference sequence). The CDR3 runs 16 residues. CDR3 DNA: TGTGCCAGCAGTCCCGCCGGGACAGGGATCGCCGGGGAGCTGTTTTTT. Protein sequence: CASSPAGTGIAGELFF.

This clonotype was detected many times. The V gene is TRBV7-2, the J gene TRBJ2-1; D gene unclear. Trimming took off 4 bases at V and 8 bases at J, with 12 bases between the two ends. From germline, CDR1 is SGHTA and CDR2 FQGNSA. The CDR3 is made up of 13 amino acids. CDR3 DNA: TGTGCCAGCAGCTCCGACTCGATGTATGAGCAGTTCTTC. Its translation is CASSSDSMYEQFF. The whole variable domain, remainder taken from reference TRBV7-2 and TRBJ2-1, is GAGVSQSPSNKVTEKGKDVELRCDPISGHTALYWYRQSLGQGLEFLIYFQGNSAPDKSGLPSDRFSAERTGGSVSTLTIQRTQQEDSAVYLCASSSDSMYEQFFGPGTRLTVL.

This clonotype appeared many times. The chain has TRBV6-4 and TRBJ2-7, with 9 positions matching TRBD1. Germline lookup yields CDR1 MRHNA and CDR2 SNTAGT. The CDR3 runs to 14 residues. J gave up 5 bases and V 6 bases, and 8 bases lay outside the gene matches. The CDR3 here is CASSPQGAANEQYF. The CDR3 region has the DNA TGTGCCAGCAGCCCACAGGGGGCAGCGAACGAGCAGTACTTC.

This clonotype was found many times. V usage is TRBV28 and J usage is TRBJ2-1, with D tentatively TRBD1 (6 bases). Germline CDR1 reads MDHEN; CDR2 reads SYDVKM. The CDR3 is made up of 12 amino acids. Trimming stripped 8 bases from V and 6 bases from J, with 11 bases between. CDR3 coding DNA: TGTGCCAGCGACACAGGGTTCAATGAGCAGTTCTTC. It yields the protein CASDTGFNEQFF.

The V gene is TRBV2, the J gene TRBJ2-7, with 12 bases fitting TRBD2. Germline assignment: CDR1 SNHLY and CDR2 FYNNEI. CDR3 length: 15 residues. The J segment lost 5 bases and the V segment lost 4 bases, leaving 6 bases of the junction unmatched. CDR3 nucleotides: TGTGCCAGCAGTGCGACTAGCGGGGGCTACGACGAGCAGTACTTC. It specifies CASSATSGGYDEQYF.

This clonotype has ten or more counts. This chain connects TRBV28 to TRBJ2-3; 8 bases match TRBD2. V gave up 6 bases and J gave up 5 bases; unmatched junction bases: 10. The V gene's germline CDR1 is MDHEN and CDR2 SYDVKM. The CDR3 covers 15 residues. CDR3 sequence: CASSSSGSGEDTQYF. As DNA, the CDR3 is TGTGCCAGCAGCTCGAGCGGGAGTGGTGAAGATACGCAGTATTTT. The full variable domain, its missing parts supplied by reference TRBV28 and TRBJ2-3, is DVKVTQSSRYLVKRTGEKVFLECVQDMDHENMFWYRQDPGLGLRLIYFSYDVKMKEKGDIPEGYSVSREKKERFSLILESASTNQTSMYLCASSSSGSGEDTQYFGPGTRLTVL.

The rearrangement links TRBV6-1 to TRBJ1-2, with 9 bases fitting TRBD1. Germline V CDR1 and CDR2: MNHNS, SASEGT. The CDR3 length is 15 residues. Losses at the gene ends were 1 base for V and 4 bases for J; bases not matched to a gene: 4. The CDR3 region is CASSEGSGQGYGYTF. CDR3 in DNA: TGTGCCAGCAGTGAAGGGTCGGGACAGGGCTATGGCTACACCTTC.